This entry features one T cell receptor (beta chain) sequence. This sample is part of a study of blood T cell repertoires in COVID-19. Data came from immunoSEQ multiplex PCR; TCRdb stores just in-frame clones and leaves some out. The sample has around 140,000 clones; more than 85% are singletons. Looked up from germline, CDR1 is MDHEN and CDR2 is SYDVKM. The V gene end was trimmed by 6 bases and the J gene end by 5 bases; junction bases not matched to a gene: 7. CDR3 size: 14 residues. J is TRBJ2-7 and V is TRBV28; the match to TRBD1 covers 10 bases. The specimen was peripheral blood. The receptor was derived from a man between 60 and 75 years old with active or convalescent COVID-19. CDR3 coding DNA: TGTGCCAGCAGCACCATGACAGGGGGCGACGAGCAGTACTTC. The encoded protein is CASSTMTGGDEQYF.